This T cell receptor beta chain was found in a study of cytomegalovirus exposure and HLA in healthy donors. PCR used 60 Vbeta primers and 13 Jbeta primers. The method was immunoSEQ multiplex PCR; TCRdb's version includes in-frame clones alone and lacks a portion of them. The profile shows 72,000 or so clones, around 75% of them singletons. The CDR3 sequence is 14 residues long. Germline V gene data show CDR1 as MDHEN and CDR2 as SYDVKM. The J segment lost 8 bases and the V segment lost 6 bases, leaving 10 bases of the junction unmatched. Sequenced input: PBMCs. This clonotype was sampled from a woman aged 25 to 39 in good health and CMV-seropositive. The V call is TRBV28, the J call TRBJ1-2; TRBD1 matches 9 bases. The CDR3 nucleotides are TGTGCCAGCAGCTCACAGGGGGCGCGGTACGGCTACACCTTC. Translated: CASSSQGARYGYTF.